The 4 T cell receptor beta chains listed next were all sequenced from one sample in a study of human thymus T cells. The source of the thymus tissue was resections taken during corrective heart surgery. TCRdb's table, derived via immunoSEQ multiplex PCR, lists solely in-frame clones and lacks some. The sample holds roughly 130,000 clones, 90% to 95% seen once. Input material: thymus tissue. The receptors derive from a boy under three years old with a congenital heart defect but otherwise immunologically healthy.

V usage is TRBV14 and J usage is TRBJ2-7, with D possibly matching TRBD2 (6 bases). The germline V gene encodes CDR1 SGHDN and CDR2 FVKESK. The CDR3 totals 15 residues. V lost 5 bases to trimming and J lost 2 bases, with 16 bases between them. In nucleotides, the CDR3 is TGTGCCAGCAGCGATGCGGGGATGGGAACCTACGAGCAGTACTTC. Protein sequence: CASSDAGMGTYEQYF.

CDR3 sequence (DNA): TGTGCCAGCGGAGGGGGTGGCTACAATGAGCAGTTCTTC. It codes for CASGGGGYNEQFF. J is TRBJ2-1 and V is TRBV5-6, with D perhaps given as TRBD1 or TRBD2 (6 bases each). Per the germline V gene, CDR1 is SGHDT and CDR2 is YYEEEE. Deletions cut 7 bases from V and 3 bases from J, with 11 bases between. This CDR3 region has 13 residues.

V gene TRBV2 combines with J gene TRBJ2-7; tentatively, D is TRBD2 (5 bases). V was pared by 3 bases and J by 4 bases, with 7 bases between. The CDR3 consists of 12 residues. Germline V gives CDR1 SNHLY, CDR2 FYNNEI. For the CDR3, the DNA is TGTGCCAGCAGTGATGAGGGATACGAGCAGTACTTC. Translation gives CASSDEGYEQYF.

This chain uses TRBV5-6 with TRBJ1-2, with a tentative D call TRBD1 (6 bases). CDR3 length: 18 amino acids. V gave up 3 bases and J gave up 6 bases, with 27 bases separating them. Germline V lookup: CDR1 SGHDT, CDR2 YYEEEE. DNA for the CDR3: TGTGCCAGCAGCTCGCCCACGCGAGTACAGGGTGTGGATCATGGCTACACCTTC. Its protein is CASSSPTRVQGVDHGYTF. Together with reference TRBV5-6 and TRBJ1-2, the CDR3 gives the full variable domain: DAGVTQSPTHLIKTRGQQVTLRCSPKSGHDTVSWYQQALGQGPQFIFQYYEEEERQRGNFPDRFSGHQFPNYSSELNVNALLLGDSALYLCASSSPTRVQGVDHGYTFGSGTRLTVV.